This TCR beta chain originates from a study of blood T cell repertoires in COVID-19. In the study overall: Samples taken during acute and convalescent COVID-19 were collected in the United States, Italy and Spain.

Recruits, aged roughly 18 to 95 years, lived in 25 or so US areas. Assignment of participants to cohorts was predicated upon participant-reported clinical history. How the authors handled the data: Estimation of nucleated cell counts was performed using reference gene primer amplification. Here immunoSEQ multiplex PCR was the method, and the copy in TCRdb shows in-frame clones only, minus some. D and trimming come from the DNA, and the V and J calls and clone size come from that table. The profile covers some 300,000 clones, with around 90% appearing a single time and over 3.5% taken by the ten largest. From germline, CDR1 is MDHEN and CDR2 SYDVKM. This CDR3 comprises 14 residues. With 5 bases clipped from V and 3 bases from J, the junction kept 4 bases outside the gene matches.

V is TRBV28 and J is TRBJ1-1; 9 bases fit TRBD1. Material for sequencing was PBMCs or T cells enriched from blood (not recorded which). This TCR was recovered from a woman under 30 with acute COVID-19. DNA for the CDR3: TGTGCCAGCAGTCCCGGGACAGGGTACACTGAAGCTTTCTTT. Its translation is CASSPGTGYTEAFF.